This TCR beta chain was profiled in a study of blood T cell repertoires in COVID-19. Study context: Italy, Spain and the United States were the sources of the convalescent and acute COVID-19 samples.

In assigning cohorts, the study relied on participant-reported clinical history. Each recovered donor of Cohort 3 presented with two negative PCRs, clearance, or symptom resolution. Under the authors' procedure: By means of reference gene primer amplification, nucleated cell counts were estimated. Here immunoSEQ multiplex PCR was the method, and the copy in TCRdb shows in-frame clones only, minus some. From that table come the V and J calls and clone size; the DNA was used to work out D and trimming. The table shows 250,000 to 300,000 clones, with 88% occurring only once. Sequenced sample: PBMCs or T cells enriched from blood (not recorded which). The clonotype was recovered from a woman aged 25 to 39 who had recovered from COVID-19.

DNA for the CDR3: TGCGCCAGCAGCTCGGGACAGCCCTTCGAGCAGTACTTC. Residues: CASSSGQPFEQYF. The chain links TRBV5-1 to TRBJ2-7, with 7 bases lining up with TRBD1. The junction had 6 bases not matched to a gene; V was cut back by 3 bases and J by 6 bases. Looked up from germline, CDR1 is SGHRS and CDR2 is YFSETQ. The CDR3 length is 13 residues.